Following are 4 T cell receptor beta chains from one sample sequenced in a study of T-cell memory formation after mild COVID-19. TCRdb called the 5' RACE reads again in MiXCR, with one record for every CDR3 protein. The repertoire holds 110,000 or so distinct CDR3 sequences, with about a fifth as singletons. The sample was PBMCs or a T cell subset sorted from them (not recorded which). These receptors were taken from a man aged 18 to 29 who had mild COVID-19 (a few samples of this study predate the infection). Cell type and time point are not known.

This clonotype was seen only a few times. This sequence joins TRBV4-1 and TRBJ2-1; maybe TRBD1 (5 bases). CDR3 length: 13 amino acids. Germline CDR1 MGHRA, CDR2 YSYEKL. V shed 2 bases and J shed 10 bases, with 12 bases lying between them. In nucleotides, the CDR3 is TGCGCCAGCAGCCAACTGGCAGGGTACGAGCAGTTCTTC. This codes for CASSQLAGYEQFF.

The V call is TRBV9, the J call TRBJ2-7; 9 bases line up with TRBD1. V trimming: 4 bases; J trimming: 4 bases; junction bases outside the gene matches: 6. CDR1 is SGDLS, CDR2 YYNGEE, per germline. The CDR3 contains 14 residues. Here the CDR3 reads CASSWDREGYEQYF. The DNA for the CDR3 is TGTGCCAGCAGCTGGGACAGGGAGGGGTACGAGCAGTACTTC.

This clonotype was found a few times. V is TRBV7-2 and J is TRBJ2-3; D possibly corresponds to TRBD1 (5 bases). Trimming left V 3 bases short and J 4 bases short, with 11 bases between. Germline values: CDR1 SGHTA, CDR2 FQGNSA. The CDR3 is made up of 14 amino acids. The CDR3 nucleotides are TGTGCCAGCAGCTTCGACAGTATTGCAGATACGCAGTATTTT. Protein product: CASSFDSIADTQYF.

The rearrangement joins TRBV5-1 to TRBJ2-7, with 9 bases aligning to TRBD1. CDR1 is SGHRS and CDR2 is YFSETQ in the germline V gene. This CDR3 has 13 residues. J gave up 3 bases and V 4 bases, and 2 bases lay outside the gene matches. This CDR3 is CASSKGQGYEQYF. The CDR3 nucleotides are TGCGCCAGCAGCAAGGGACAGGGCTACGAGCAGTACTTC.